This T cell receptor (beta chain) was profiled in a study of cytomegalovirus exposure and HLA in healthy donors. Study-wide findings and caveats: Some highly shared sequence variants likely arose as a pipeline artifact. TCR beta chains numbering some 160 were designated cytomegalovirus-associated. In vitro data verified a few CMV-associated chains as specific for CMV antigens.

Primers for the PCR totalled 60 Vbeta and 13 Jbeta. TCRdb keeps only in-frame clones here, not all; method: immunoSEQ multiplex PCR. The sample lists 100,000 to 150,000 clones, around four fifths occurring once. Details on this clone: Its antigen is undetermined.

The germline CDR1 and CDR2 sequences are KGHSH and LQKENI. This CDR3 is 15 amino acids long. Trimming shortened V by 3 bases and J by 0 bases, and 11 bases separated the two germline ends. The rearrangement links TRBV18 to TRBJ1-1; D is possibly TRBD1 (6 bases). This clonotype was sampled from a man between 18 and 35 years old in good health and CMV-seropositive. The sequencing input was PBMCs. CDR3 residues: CASSPRTAVNTEAFF. The CDR3 nucleotides read TGTGCCAGCTCACCGCGGACAGCGGTGAACACTGAAGCTTTCTTT.